This T cell receptor beta chain comes out of a study of blood T cell repertoires in COVID-19. Per germline, CDR1 MNHEY and CDR2 SVGEGT. The CDR3 totals 14 residues. Germline trimming cut 5 bases from V and 6 bases from J; bases unmatched to any gene: 8. Sequencing was performed with immunoSEQ multiplex PCR; in TCRdb, only in-frame clones are kept and a portion is missing. The data hold a few hundred thousand clones, with around three quarters observed a single time. This TCR was sampled from a woman in her sixties or seventies with acute or convalescent COVID-19. The V call is TRBV6-2 or TRBV6-3, the J call TRBJ2-7; TRBD1 matches at 9 bases. Specimen: peripheral blood. For the CDR3, the DNA is TGTGCCAGCAGTACCCAACAGGGGGCGGGCGAGCAGTACTTC. This encodes CASSTQQGAGEQYF.